Given below is one T cell receptor beta chain in context. Its matching antigen is unknown. These data originate in a study of T cell responses to AZD1222 COVID-19 vaccine. Overall study findings and caveats: Seropositive status at baseline applied to only five or six AZD1222 recipients.

The protocol was immunoSEQ multiplex PCR, while the TCRdb copy is restricted to in-frame clones and leaves out a portion. The table lists about 120,000 clones, less than 90% of them singletons. The TCR sequence derives from an adult in good health. This specimen consisted of peripheral blood, obtained on day 0 of AZD1222 vaccination.

The CDR3 here is CASSKSGTLNTGELFF. DNA for the CDR3: TGTGCCAGCTCAAAGTCCGGGACATTGAACACCGGGGAGCTGTTTTTT. The gene calls are TRBV18 and TRBJ2-2, with D tentatively TRBD1 (6 bases). The CDR3 sequence is 16 residues long. CDR1 is KGHSH and CDR2 is LQKENI in the germline V gene. Between the trimmed V and J ends, which lost 5 bases and 1 base, there was a span of 14 bases.